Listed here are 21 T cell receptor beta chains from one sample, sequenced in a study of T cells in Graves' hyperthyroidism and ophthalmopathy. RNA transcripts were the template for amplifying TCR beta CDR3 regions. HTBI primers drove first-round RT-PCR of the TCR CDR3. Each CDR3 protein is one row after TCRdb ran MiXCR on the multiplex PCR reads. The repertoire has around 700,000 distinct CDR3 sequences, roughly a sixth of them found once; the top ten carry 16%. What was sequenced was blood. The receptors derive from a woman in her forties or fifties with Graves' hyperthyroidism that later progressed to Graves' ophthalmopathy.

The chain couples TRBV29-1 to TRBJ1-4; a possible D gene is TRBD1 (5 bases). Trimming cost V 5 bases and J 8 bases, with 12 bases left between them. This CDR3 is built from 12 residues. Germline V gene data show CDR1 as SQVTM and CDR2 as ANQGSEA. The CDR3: CSVRGLYEKLFF. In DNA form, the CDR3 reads TGCAGCGTTAGGGGTCTTTACGAAAAACTGTTTTTT. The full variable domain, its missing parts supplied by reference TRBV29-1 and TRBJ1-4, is SAVISQKPSRDICQRGTSLTIQCQVDSQVTMMFWYRQQPGQSLTLIATANQGSEATYESGFVIDKFPISRPNLTFSTLTVSNMSPEDSSIYLCSVRGLYEKLFFGSGTQLSVL.

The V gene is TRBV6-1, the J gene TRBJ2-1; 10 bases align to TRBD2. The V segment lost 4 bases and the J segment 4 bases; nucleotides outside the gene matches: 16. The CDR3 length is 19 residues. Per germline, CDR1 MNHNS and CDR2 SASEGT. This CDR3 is CASSVVGLSSGGPYNEQFF. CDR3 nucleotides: TGTGCCAGCAGTGTGGTGGGGCTCTCTAGCGGGGGTCCATACAATGAGCAGTTCTTC.

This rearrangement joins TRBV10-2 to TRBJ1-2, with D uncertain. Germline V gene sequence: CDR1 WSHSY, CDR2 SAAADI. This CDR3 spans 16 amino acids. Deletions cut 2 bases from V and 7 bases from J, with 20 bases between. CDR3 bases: TGCGCCAGCAGTGAGCCGACATTAAAACAAATCTCTGGCTACACCTTC. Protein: CASSEPTLKQISGYTF.

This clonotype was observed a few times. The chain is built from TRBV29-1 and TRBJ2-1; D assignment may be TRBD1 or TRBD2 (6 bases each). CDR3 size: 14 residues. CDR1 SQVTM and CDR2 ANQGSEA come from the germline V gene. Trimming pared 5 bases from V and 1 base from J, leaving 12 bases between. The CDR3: CSVSRGLSYNEQFF. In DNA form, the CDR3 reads TGCAGCGTTTCTCGGGGGCTGTCCTACAATGAGCAGTTCTTC.

Here the CDR3 DNA reads TGCGCCAGCAGGATTCCCTACGAGCAGTACTTC. It specifies CASRIPYEQYF. The chain is built from TRBV4-1 and TRBJ2-7, with D unresolved. CDR3 size: 11 residues. V was trimmed by 6 bases and J by 2 bases, leaving 5 bases between them. Germline V gene sequence: CDR1 MGHRA, CDR2 YSYEKL.

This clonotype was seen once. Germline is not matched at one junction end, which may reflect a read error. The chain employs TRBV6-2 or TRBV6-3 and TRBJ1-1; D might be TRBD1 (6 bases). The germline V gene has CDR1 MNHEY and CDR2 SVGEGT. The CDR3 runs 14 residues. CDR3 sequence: CASSYRRGDTEALF. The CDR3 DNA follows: TGTGCCAGCAGTTACCGACGCGGGGACACTGAAGCTCTCTTT.

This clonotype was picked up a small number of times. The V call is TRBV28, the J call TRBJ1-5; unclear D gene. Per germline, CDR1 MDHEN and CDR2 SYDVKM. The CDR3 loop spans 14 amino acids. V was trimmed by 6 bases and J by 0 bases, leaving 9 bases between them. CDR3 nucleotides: TGTGCCAGCAGCGTTCAGTATAGCAATCAGCCCCAGCATTTT. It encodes CASSVQYSNQPQHF.

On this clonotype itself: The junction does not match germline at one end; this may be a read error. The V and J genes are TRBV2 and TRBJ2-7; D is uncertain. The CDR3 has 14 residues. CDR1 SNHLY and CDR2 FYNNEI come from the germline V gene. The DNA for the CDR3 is TGTGCCAGCAGCGAACGAAGGACCTCCTACGAGCGGTACTTC. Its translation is CASSERRTSYERYF.

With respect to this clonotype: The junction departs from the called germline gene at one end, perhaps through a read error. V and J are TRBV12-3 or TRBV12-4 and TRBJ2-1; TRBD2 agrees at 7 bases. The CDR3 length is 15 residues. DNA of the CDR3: TGTGCCAGCAGTTTACAGGGAGGGGTCTACAATAAGCAGTTCTTC. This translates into CASSLQGGVYNKQFF.

The DNA for the CDR3 is TGTGCCAGCAGCTCCATAGGGGGATGCACCTACGAGCAGTACTTC. It translates to CASSSIGGCTYEQYF. The chain couples TRBV7-9 to TRBJ2-7; possible D gene TRBD1, 6 bases. The CDR3 has 15 amino acids. Germline lookup yields CDR1 SEHNR and CDR2 FQNEAQ (reference sequence). V was pared by 4 bases and J by 2 bases, with 15 bases between.

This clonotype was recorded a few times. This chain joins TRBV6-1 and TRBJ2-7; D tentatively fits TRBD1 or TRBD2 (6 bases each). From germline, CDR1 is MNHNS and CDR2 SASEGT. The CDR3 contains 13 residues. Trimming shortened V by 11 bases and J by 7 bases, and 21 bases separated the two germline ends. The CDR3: CAALGGLSAEQYF. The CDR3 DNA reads TGTGCCGCGCTCGGGGGCTTATCGGCTGAGCAGTACTTC.

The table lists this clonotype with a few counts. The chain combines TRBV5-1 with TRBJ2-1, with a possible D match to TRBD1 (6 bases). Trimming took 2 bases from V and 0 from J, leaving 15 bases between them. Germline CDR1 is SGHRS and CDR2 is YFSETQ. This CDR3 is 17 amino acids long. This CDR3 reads CASSFSGQIPSYNEQFF. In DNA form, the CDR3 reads TGCGCCAGCAGCTTCTCGGGACAAATACCCTCCTACAATGAGCAGTTCTTC.

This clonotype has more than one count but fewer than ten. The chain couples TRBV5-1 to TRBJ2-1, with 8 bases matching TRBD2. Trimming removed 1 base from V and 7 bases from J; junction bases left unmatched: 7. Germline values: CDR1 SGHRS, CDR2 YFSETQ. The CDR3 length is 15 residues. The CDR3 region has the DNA TGCGCCAGCAGCTTGTCACTAGCGGAGAAAAATGAGCAGTTCTTC. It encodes CASSLSLAEKNEQFF. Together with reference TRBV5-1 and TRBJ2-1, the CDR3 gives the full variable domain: KAGVTQTPRYLIKTRGQQVTLSCSPISGHRSVSWYQQTPGQGLQFLFEYFSETQRNKGNFPGRFSGRQFSNSRSEMNVSTLELGDSALYLCASSLSLAEKNEQFFGPGTRLTVL.

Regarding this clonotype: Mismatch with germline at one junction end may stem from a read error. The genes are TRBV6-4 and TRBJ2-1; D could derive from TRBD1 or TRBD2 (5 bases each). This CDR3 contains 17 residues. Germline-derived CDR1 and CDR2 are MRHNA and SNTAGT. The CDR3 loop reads CASSYSTGPRAYNEQFF. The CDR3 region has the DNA TGTGCCAGCAGTTACTCGACGGGGCCGAGGGCCTACAATGAGCAGTTCTTC.

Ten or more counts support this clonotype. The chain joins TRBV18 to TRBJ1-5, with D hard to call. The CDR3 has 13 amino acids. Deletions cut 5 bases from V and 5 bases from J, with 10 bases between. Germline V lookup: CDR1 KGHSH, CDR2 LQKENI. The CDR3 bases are TGTGCCAGCTCATCTTTGTTGGATCAGCCCCAGCATTTT. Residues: CASSSLLDQPQHF.

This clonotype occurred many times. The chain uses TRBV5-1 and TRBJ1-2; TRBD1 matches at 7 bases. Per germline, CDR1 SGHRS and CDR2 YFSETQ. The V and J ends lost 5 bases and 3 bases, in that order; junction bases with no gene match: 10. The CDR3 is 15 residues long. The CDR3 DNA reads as TGCGCCAGCAGATTCGGGACAGCCTCGGACTATGGCTACACCTTC. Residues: CASRFGTASDYGYTF.

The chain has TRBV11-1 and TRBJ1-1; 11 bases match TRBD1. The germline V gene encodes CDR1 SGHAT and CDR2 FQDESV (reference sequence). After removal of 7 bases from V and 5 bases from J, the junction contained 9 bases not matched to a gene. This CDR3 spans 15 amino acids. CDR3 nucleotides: TGTGCCAGCATCCCCGGGACAGGGGGAAGGACTGAAGCTTTCTTT. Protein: CASIPGTGGRTEAFF. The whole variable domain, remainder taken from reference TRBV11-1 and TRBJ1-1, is EAEVAQSPRYKITEKSQAVAFWCDPISGHATLYWYRQILGQGPELLVQFQDESVVDDSQLPKDRFSAERLKGVDSTLKIQPAELGDSAMYLCASIPGTGGRTEAFFGQGTRLTVV.

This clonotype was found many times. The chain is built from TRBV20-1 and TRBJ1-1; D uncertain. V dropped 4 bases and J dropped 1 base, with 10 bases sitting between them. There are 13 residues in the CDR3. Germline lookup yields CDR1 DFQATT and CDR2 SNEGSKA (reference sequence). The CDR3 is CSAKGLTNTEAFF. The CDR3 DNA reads TGCAGTGCTAAGGGTCTAACGAACACTGAAGCTTTCTTT.

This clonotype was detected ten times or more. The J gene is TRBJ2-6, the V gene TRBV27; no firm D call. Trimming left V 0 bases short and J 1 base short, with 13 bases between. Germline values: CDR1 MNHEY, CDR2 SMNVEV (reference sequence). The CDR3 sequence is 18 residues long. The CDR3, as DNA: TGTGCCAGCAGTTTATCACGGCCTGAGGCTTCTGGGGCCAACGTCCTGACTTTC. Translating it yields CASSLSRPEASGANVLTF.

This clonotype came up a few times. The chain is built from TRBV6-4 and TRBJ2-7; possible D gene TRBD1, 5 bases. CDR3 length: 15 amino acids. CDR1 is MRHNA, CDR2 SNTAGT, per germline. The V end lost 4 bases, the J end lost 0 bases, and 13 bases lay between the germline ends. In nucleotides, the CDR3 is TGTGCCAGCAGTGTGGTGGGCGACAGCTCCTACGAGCAGTACTTC. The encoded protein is CASSVVGDSSYEQYF.

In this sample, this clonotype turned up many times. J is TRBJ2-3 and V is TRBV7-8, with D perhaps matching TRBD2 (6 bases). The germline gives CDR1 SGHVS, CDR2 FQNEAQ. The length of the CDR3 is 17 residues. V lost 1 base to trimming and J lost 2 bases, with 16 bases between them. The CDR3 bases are TGTGCCAGCAGCTTAGTACTGAACGGGGGTGACACAGATACGCAGTATTTT. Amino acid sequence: CASSLVLNGGDTDTQYF. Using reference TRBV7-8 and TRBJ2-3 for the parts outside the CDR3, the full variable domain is GAGVSQSPRYKVAKRGQDVALRCDPISGHVSLFWYQQALGQGPEFLTYFQNEAQLDKSGLPSDRFFAERPEGSVSTLKIQRTQQEDSAVYLCASSLVLNGGDTDTQYFGPGTRLTVL.